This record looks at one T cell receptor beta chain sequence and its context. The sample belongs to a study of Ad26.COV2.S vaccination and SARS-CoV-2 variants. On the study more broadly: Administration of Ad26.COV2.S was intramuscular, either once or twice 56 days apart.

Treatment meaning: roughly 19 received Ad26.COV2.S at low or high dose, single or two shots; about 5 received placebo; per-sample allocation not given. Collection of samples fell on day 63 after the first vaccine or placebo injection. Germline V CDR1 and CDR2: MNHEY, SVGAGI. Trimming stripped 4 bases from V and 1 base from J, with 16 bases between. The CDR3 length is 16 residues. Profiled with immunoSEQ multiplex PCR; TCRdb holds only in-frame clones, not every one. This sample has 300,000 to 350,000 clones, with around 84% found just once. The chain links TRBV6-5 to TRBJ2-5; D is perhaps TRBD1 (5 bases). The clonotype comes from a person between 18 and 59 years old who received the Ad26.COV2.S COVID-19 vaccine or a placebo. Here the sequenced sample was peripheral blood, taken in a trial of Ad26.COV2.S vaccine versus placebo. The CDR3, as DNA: TGTGCCAGCAGTTTTAACCCCCGACAGATCCAAGAGACCCAGTACTTC. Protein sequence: CASSFNPRQIQETQYF.